Each of the 24 T cell receptor beta chains below was sequenced from the same sample in a study of blood T cell repertoires in COVID-19. Profiled with immunoSEQ multiplex PCR; TCRdb holds only in-frame clones, not every one. The repertoire holds roughly 150,000 clones, with about 80% as singletons. The sample comprised PBMCs or T cells enriched from blood (not recorded which). These receptor sequences come from a middle-aged man in a cohort exposed to, infected with or recovered from COVID-19 (not recorded which).

The chain recombines TRBV30 with TRBJ1-3; possibly TRBD1 for D (5 bases). V dropped 6 bases and J dropped 7 bases, with 10 bases sitting between them. The CDR3 sequence is 11 residues long. Germline V CDR1 and CDR2: GTSNPN, SVGIG (reference sequence). CDR3 coding DNA: TGTGCCTGTGACGGGGGGAACACCATATATTTT. Translation gives CACDGGNTIYF.

This clone showed up just once. V usage is TRBV15 and J usage is TRBJ2-7; 8 positions agree with TRBD1. Germline V gene sequence: CDR1 LNHNV, CDR2 YYDKDF (reference sequence). The length of the CDR3 is 19 residues. V gave up 2 bases and J gave up 5 bases; unmatched junction bases: 20. The CDR3 protein is CATSRRPLRLAGGTDEQYF. The CDR3 DNA is TGTGCCACCAGCAGACGTCCCCTCCGATTGGCAGGGGGCACGGACGAGCAGTACTTC.

V usage is TRBV6-4 and J usage is TRBJ2-3; 8 bases match TRBD2. The trim removed 4 bases at V and 4 bases at J, leaving 7 bases unmatched. Germline CDR1 MRHNA, CDR2 SNTAGT. The CDR3 totals 15 residues. CDR3 coding DNA: TGTGCCAGCAGTGCCACGGGGGGGCCGGCAGATACGCAGTATTTT. Protein product: CASSATGGPADTQYF.

This clone showed up many times. The rearrangement uses TRBV10-3 and TRBJ1-5; D is ambiguous. This CDR3 has 13 residues. Germline V lookup: CDR1 ENHRY, CDR2 SYGVKD. The V gene lost 8 bases and the J gene lost 1 base, with 9 bases spanning the gap. CDR3 bases: TGTGCCATCGGATTGGGCAGCAATCAGCCCCAGCATTTT. Residues: CAIGLGSNQPQHF.

The rearrangement uses TRBV19 and TRBJ2-1; 7 nucleotides match TRBD1. Trimming at V came to 6 bases and at J to 8 bases, leaving 7 bases not matched to a gene. The CDR3 has 13 amino acids. Germline CDR1 reads LNHDA; CDR2 reads SQIVND (reference sequence). Here the CDR3 DNA reads TGTGCCAGTAGAGTGAGGGGGCAGGATGAGCAGTTCTTC. This encodes CASRVRGQDEQFF.

V gene TRBV5-1 combines with J gene TRBJ1-1, with a possible D match to TRBD1 (6 bases). The CDR3 consists of 15 residues. Germline lookup yields CDR1 SGHRS and CDR2 YFSETQ. The germline V and J ends were trimmed by 0 bases and 0 bases, with 9 bases remaining between them. In nucleotides, the CDR3 is TGCGCCAGCAGCTTGGGTCAGGGGATGAACACTGAAGCTTTCTTT. Translation gives CASSLGQGMNTEAFF.

The rearrangement links TRBV3-1 (or the pseudogene TRBV3-2) to TRBJ1-4, with TRBD1 matching over 9 bases. CDR3 length: 15 amino acids. Trimming removed 4 bases from V and 8 bases from J; junction bases left unmatched: 8. Germline CDR1 reads LGHDT; CDR2 reads YNNKEL (reference sequence). The CDR3 DNA sequence: TGTGCCAGCAGCCTTACACAGGGGGCTTCGGAAAAACTGTTTTTT. This gives the protein CASSLTQGASEKLFF.

The chain uses TRBV10-2 and TRBJ1-1; TRBD1 matches at 7 bases. Per the germline V gene, CDR1 is WSHSY and CDR2 is SAAADI. The V gene end was trimmed by 5 bases and the J gene end by 3 bases; junction bases not matched to a gene: 6. This CDR3 comprises 14 residues. CDR3 sequence (DNA): TGCGCCAGCAGTTTGACAGGGCGGGACACTGAAGCTTTCTTT. Protein product: CASSLTGRDTEAFF.

In regard to this clone: Relative to the germline gene, one junction end is altered; a read error may explain this. CDR3 sequence (DNA): TGTGCCAGCAGATACTTAGGGGAGCTGTTTTTT. The encoded protein is CASRYLGELFF. The chain combines TRBV6-6 with TRBJ2-2; D unclear. This CDR3 has 11 residues. Per germline, CDR1 MNHNY and CDR2 SVGAGI (reference sequence).

CDR3 nucleotide sequence: TGTGCCAGCAGCTTCGTCGCCGGCTATGGCTACACCTTC. It is translated as CASSFVAGYGYTF. V usage is TRBV11-2 and J usage is TRBJ1-2; D is ambiguous. Deletions cut 3 bases from V and 4 bases from J, with 9 bases between. The CDR3 runs to 13 residues. Germline loops: CDR1 SGHAT, CDR2 FQNNGV. Filled out from reference TRBV11-2 and TRBJ1-2, the complete variable domain reads EAGVAQSPRYKIIEKRQSVAFWCNPISGHATLYWYQQILGQGPKLLIQFQNNGVVDDSQLPKDRFSAERLKGVDSTLKIQPAKLEDSAVYLCASSFVAGYGYTFGSGTRLTVV.

This clone is a singleton in its sample. J is TRBJ2-5 and V is TRBV5-1; a weak D match, TRBD1 (6 bases). This CDR3 contains 17 residues. Trimming cost V 0 bases and J 1 base, with 16 bases left between them. The germline V gene has CDR1 SGHRS and CDR2 YFSETQ. This chain's CDR3 is CASSLGGQGTPQETQYF. DNA of the CDR3: TGCGCCAGCAGCTTGGGAGGGCAGGGGACCCCCCAAGAGACCCAGTACTTC.

V is TRBV5-4 and J is TRBJ1-2; 11 bases map to TRBD1. With V trimmed by 3 bases and J by 7 bases, 5 bases remained unmatched. Germline loops: CDR1 SGHNT, CDR2 YYREEE (reference sequence). This CDR3 is built from 14 residues. CDR3 DNA sequence: TGTGCCAGCAGCTGGACCGGGACAGGGGGTGGCTACACCTTC. This encodes CASSWTGTGGGYTF.

The chain links TRBV5-1 to TRBJ2-3; 9 nucleotides align to TRBD2. Germline CDR1 SGHRS, CDR2 YFSETQ. Unmatched junction bases numbered 6, after V lost 5 bases and J lost 5 bases. CDR3 length: 14 residues. The CDR3 protein is CASSFSGGGDTQYF. The CDR3 bases are TGCGCCAGCAGTTTTAGCGGGGGAGGAGATACGCAGTATTTT.

The chain carries TRBV24-1 and TRBJ1-4; TRBD1 matches 8 bases. CDR1 and CDR2 from the germline V gene are KGHDR and SFDVKD. Losses at the gene ends were 9 bases for V and 8 bases for J; bases not matched to a gene: 13. CDR3 length: 15 amino acids. The CDR3 nucleotides read TGTGCCACCTCCGCCCCCGCAGGGGGCATCGAAAAACTGTTTTTT. Amino acids: CATSAPAGGIEKLFF.

The rearrangement links TRBV6-5 to TRBJ2-3; D gene ambiguous. Germline values: CDR1 MNHEY, CDR2 SVGAGI. V shed 4 bases and J shed 2 bases, with 10 bases lying between them. This CDR3 comprises 14 residues. The DNA for the CDR3 is TGTGCCAGCAGTTTGGCCGTTGACACAGATACGCAGTATTTT. Translation: CASSLAVDTDTQYF.

The rearrangement links TRBV18 to TRBJ2-3; the D is unclear. The germline V gene has CDR1 KGHSH and CDR2 LQKENI. Between the trimmed V and J ends, which lost 6 bases and 0 bases, there was a span of 10 bases. This CDR3 has 14 amino acids. CDR3 protein: CASSPDSSTDTQYF. DNA of the CDR3: TGTGCCAGCTCTCCCGACTCAAGCACAGATACGCAGTATTTT.

The chain carries TRBV6-1 and TRBJ1-2, with D possibly matching TRBD1 (6 bases). In germline, CDR1 is MNHNS, CDR2 SASEGT. CDR3 size: 16 residues. Trimming pared 2 bases from V and 6 bases from J, leaving 19 bases between. This CDR3 is CASSELQGQPPNGYTF. CDR3 in DNA: TGTGCCAGCAGTGAACTCCAGGGGCAGCCTCCTAATGGCTACACCTTC.

This rearrangement joins TRBV30 to TRBJ2-1, with D uncertain. Trimming pared 0 bases from V and 7 bases from J, leaving 16 bases between. CDR1 is GTSNPN, CDR2 SVGIG, per germline (reference sequence). The CDR3 totals 15 residues. This chain's CDR3 is CAWSVEVWSENEQFF. The CDR3 DNA sequence: TGTGCCTGGAGTGTAGAGGTTTGGTCCGAGAATGAGCAGTTCTTC.

This clone was seen a few times. This rearrangement joins TRBV6-5 to TRBJ1-1; D might be TRBD1 (5 bases). The CDR3 totals 11 residues. Germline CDR1 reads MNHEY; CDR2 reads SVGAGI. V was trimmed by 6 bases and J by 3 bases, leaving 5 bases between them. CDR3 amino acids: CASRGDTEAFF. CDR3 nucleotides: TGTGCCAGCAGAGGGGACACTGAAGCTTTCTTT.

The chain employs TRBV3-1 (or the pseudogene TRBV3-2) and TRBJ1-3, with D unresolved. This CDR3 has 15 amino acids. The germline V gene encodes CDR1 LGHDT and CDR2 YNNKEL (reference sequence). The V gene lost 2 bases and the J gene lost 7 bases, with 15 bases spanning the gap. The CDR3 spells CASSQRRVVGNTIYF. The CDR3 coding sequence is TGTGCCAGCAGCCAACGGCGGGTGGTCGGGAACACCATATATTTT.

The chain combines TRBV9 with TRBJ1-2; 10 bases align to TRBD1. Per the germline V gene, CDR1 is SGDLS and CDR2 is YYNGEE. J gave up 7 bases and V 3 bases, and 3 bases lay outside the gene matches. There are 13 residues in the CDR3. As DNA, the CDR3 is TGTGCCAGCAGCGAGCGGACAGGGGGTGGCTACACCTTC. Translating it yields CASSERTGGGYTF.

The genes are TRBV27 and TRBJ2-2; no clear D. V lost 6 bases, J lost 4 bases, and 9 bases lay in between. This CDR3 region has 13 residues. CDR1 and CDR2 from the germline V gene are MNHEY and SMNVEV (reference sequence). CDR3 residues: CASSFSGTGELFF. CDR3 DNA: TGTGCCAGCAGCTTTTCAGGCACCGGGGAGCTGTTTTTT.

The V and J genes are TRBV19 and TRBJ1-1; D is ambiguous. The V gene lost 5 bases and the J gene lost 1 base, with 8 bases spanning the gap. The CDR3 consists of 13 residues. Germline-derived CDR1 and CDR2 are LNHDA and SQIVND (reference sequence). The CDR3 here is CASSEGWNTEAFF. As DNA, the CDR3 is TGTGCCAGTAGTGAGGGTTGGAACACTGAAGCTTTCTTT.

In the case of this clone: The same CDR3 arises from other DNA sequences in this sample as well. The gene calls are TRBV7-9 and TRBJ2-1; the match to TRBD2 covers 12 bases. CDR1 is SEHNR and CDR2 is FQNEAQ in the germline V gene (reference sequence). V lost 5 bases and J lost 2; bases outside the gene matches: 4. This CDR3 is 16 amino acids long. CDR3 protein: CASSPGLAGPYNEQFF. CDR3 sequence (DNA): TGTGCCAGCAGCCCCGGACTAGCGGGACCCTACAATGAGCAGTTCTTC.